This TCR beta chain was sequenced for a study of shared clonotypes between healthy human individuals. Background on the study: Those who served as donors were two women and a few men between the ages of 18 and 49.

Method: immunoSEQ multiplex PCR; TCRdb's copy keeps in-frame clones and lacks some. The table records some 1 million clones, around 74% of them present only once. The germline V gene has CDR1 GTSNPN and CDR2 SVGIG (reference sequence). The germline V and J ends were trimmed by 4 bases and 3 bases, with 7 bases remaining between them. This CDR3 region has 13 residues. The chain links TRBV30 to TRBJ2-6; D may be TRBD1 or TRBD2 (5 bases each). Sequenced input: memory CD4+ T cells sorted from blood. Indicated subset: CD45RA-negative fraction. The receptor's source is a young man in good health. CDR3 in amino acids: CAWTRGGANVLTF. In DNA form, the CDR3 reads TGTGCCTGGACGAGGGGTGGGGCCAACGTCCTGACTTTC.